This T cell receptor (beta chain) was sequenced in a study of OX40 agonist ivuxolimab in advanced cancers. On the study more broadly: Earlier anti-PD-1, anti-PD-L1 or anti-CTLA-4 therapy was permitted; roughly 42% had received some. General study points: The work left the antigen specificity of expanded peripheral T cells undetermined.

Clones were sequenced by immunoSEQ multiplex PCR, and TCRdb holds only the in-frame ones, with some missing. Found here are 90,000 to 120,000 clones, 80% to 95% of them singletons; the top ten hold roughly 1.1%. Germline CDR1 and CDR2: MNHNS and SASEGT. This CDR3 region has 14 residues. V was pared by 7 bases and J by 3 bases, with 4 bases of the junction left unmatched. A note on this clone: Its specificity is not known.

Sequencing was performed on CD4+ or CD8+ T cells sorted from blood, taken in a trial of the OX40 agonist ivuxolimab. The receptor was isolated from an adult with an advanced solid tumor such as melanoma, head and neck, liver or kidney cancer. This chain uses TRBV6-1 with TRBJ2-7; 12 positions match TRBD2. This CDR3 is CASIPGLAGYEQYF. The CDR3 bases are TGTGCCAGCATTCCGGGACTAGCGGGCTACGAGCAGTACTTC.